One TCR beta chain is described in this entry. What it binds is unknown. The CDR3 loop spans 15 amino acids. CDR1 and CDR2 (germline): SGHRS, YFSETQ. TCRdb reanalyzed the 5' RACE reads, giving one entry per CDR3 protein sequence and no DNA. This sample's table reports 200,000 to 250,000 distinct CDR3 sequences. Every single donor had an approximately 2.7 ml blood sample drawn. The sample belongs to a study of monozygotic twins with inflammatory bowel disease. Study results and limitations: Twins with IBD were found to have lower TCRbeta diversity (inverse Simpson) than healthy co-twins.

Sequences were obtained from blood. V is TRBV5-1 and J is TRBJ2-3; TCRdb designates TRBD2, a call that cannot be tested without DNA. This clonotype originated in a human donor with ulcerative colitis or Crohn's disease, or a healthy co-twin of an affected twin (not recorded which). This chain's CDR3 is CASSFLSGTTDTQYF.